This T cell receptor (beta chain) originates from a study of blood T cell repertoires in COVID-19. About the research overall: Samples representing acute and convalescent COVID-19 were sourced from the United States, Italy and Spain. Sources were T cells, B-cell-depleted T cells, or PBMCs; the material itself was cDNA or gDNA.

Those who participated ranged in age from 18 to 89 years and resided in approximately 23 US areas. Some clones are missing from TCRdb's copy, which holds only in-frame ones; the method was immunoSEQ multiplex PCR. This table has fewer than 500,000 clones, approximately 90% appearing once. Trimming took 4 bases from V and 8 from J, leaving 14 bases between them. The germline CDR1 and CDR2 sequences are SNHLY and FYNNEI. This CDR3 is 14 amino acids long. This clonotype originated in a woman in her thirties with acute COVID-19. Sequenced material: PBMCs or T cells enriched from blood (not recorded which). This chain uses TRBV2 with TRBJ2-2; D is possibly TRBD1 (6 bases). The CDR3 region has the DNA TGTGCCAGCAGTGTGGACAGTGCGAAAGGGGAGCTGTTTTTT. Amino acid sequence: CASSVDSAKGELFF.